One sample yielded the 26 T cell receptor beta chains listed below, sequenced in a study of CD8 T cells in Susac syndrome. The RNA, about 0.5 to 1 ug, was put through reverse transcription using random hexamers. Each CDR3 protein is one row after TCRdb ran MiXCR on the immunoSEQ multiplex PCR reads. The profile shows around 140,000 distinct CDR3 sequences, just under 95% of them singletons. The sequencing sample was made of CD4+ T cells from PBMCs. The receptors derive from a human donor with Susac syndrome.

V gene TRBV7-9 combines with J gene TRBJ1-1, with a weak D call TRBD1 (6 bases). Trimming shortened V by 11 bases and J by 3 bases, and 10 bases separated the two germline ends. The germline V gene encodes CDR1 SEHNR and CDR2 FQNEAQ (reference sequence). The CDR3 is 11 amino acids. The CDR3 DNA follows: TGTGCCGGGGACAACTACACTGAAGCTTTCTTT. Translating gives CAGDNYTEAFF.

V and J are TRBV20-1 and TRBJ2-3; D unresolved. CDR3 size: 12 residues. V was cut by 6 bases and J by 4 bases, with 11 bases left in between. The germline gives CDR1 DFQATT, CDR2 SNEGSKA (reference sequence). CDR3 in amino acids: CSASMGADTQYF. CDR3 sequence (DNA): TGCAGTGCCTCCATGGGCGCAGATACGCAGTATTTT.

This CDR3 is CASSLDGPNEQFF. The DNA of the CDR3 is TGTGCCAGCAGCTTAGATGGGCCCAATGAGCAGTTCTTC. The chain uses TRBV7-2 and TRBJ2-1; D ambiguous. CDR1 and CDR2 (germline): SGHTA, FQGNSA. V was shortened by 1 base and J by 6 bases, with 7 bases between the two germline ends. This CDR3 contains 13 residues.

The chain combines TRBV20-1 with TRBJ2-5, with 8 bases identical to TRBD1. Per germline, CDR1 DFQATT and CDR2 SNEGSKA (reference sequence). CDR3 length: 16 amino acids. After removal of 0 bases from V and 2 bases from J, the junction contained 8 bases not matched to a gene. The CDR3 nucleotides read TGCAGTGCTAGAGACCCTACAGGGGGGACGCAAGAGACCCAGTACTTC. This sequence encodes CSARDPTGGTQETQYF.

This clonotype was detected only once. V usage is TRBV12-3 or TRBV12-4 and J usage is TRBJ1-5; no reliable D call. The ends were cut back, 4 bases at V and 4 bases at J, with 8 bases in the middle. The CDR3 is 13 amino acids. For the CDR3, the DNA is TGTGCCAGCAGTTGGACGGAGAATCAGCCCCAGCATTTT. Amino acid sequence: CASSWTENQPQHF.

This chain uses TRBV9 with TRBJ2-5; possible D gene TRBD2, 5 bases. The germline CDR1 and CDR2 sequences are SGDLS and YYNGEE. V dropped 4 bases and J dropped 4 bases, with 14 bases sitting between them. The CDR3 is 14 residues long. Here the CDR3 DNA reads TGTGCCAGCAGCCTCGGACGGCGGGCAGAGACCCAGTACTTC. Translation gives CASSLGRRAETQYF.

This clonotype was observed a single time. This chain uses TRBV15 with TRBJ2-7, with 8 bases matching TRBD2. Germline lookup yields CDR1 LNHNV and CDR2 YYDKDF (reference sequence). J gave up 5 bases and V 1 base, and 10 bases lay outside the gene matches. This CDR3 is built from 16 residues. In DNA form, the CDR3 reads TGTGCCACCAGCAGAGGCGGGAGGTCGCTAGTTAACGAGCAGTACTTC. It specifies CATSRGGRSLVNEQYF.

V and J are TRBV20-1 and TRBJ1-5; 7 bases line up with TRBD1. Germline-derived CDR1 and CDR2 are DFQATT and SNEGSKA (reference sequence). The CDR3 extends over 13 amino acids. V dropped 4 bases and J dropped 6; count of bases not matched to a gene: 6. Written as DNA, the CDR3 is TGCAGTGCTAACCAGGGGGTTGCTCAGCCCCAGCATTTT. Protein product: CSANQGVAQPQHF.

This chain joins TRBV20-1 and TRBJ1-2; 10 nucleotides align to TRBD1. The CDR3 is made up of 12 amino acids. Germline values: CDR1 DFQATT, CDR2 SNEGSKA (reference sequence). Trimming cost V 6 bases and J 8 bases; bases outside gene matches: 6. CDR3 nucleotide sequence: TGCAGTGCGAGACAGGGGGCGCAGGGCTACACCTTC. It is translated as CSARQGAQGYTF.

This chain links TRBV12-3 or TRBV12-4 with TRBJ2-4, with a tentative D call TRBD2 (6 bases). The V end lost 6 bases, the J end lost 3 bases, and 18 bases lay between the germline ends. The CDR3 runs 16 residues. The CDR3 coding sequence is TGTGCCAGCAGCCTGGGGAGGAGGGGTCTCAAAAACATTCAGTACTTC. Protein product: CASSLGRRGLKNIQYF.

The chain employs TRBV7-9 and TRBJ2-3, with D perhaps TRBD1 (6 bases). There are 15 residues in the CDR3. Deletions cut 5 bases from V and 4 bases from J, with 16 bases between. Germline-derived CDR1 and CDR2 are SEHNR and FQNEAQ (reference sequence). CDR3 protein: CASSRSRGLSDTQYF. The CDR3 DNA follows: TGTGCCAGCAGCCGATCCAGGGGATTATCAGATACGCAGTATTTT.

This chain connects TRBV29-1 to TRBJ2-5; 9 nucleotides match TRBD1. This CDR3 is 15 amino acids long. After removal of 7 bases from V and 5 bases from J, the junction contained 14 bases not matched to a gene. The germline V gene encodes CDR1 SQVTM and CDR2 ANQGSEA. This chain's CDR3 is CSDNINRDREETQYF. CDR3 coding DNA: TGCAGCGACAACATAAACCGGGACAGGGAGGAGACCCAGTACTTC.

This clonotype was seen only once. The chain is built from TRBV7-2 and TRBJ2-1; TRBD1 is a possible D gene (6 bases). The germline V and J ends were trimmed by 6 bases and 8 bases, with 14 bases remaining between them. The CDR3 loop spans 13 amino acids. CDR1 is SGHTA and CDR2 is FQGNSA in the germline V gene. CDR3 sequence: CASSTRGRDEQFF. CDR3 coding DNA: TGTGCCAGCAGTACCAGGGGTAGGGATGAGCAGTTCTTC.

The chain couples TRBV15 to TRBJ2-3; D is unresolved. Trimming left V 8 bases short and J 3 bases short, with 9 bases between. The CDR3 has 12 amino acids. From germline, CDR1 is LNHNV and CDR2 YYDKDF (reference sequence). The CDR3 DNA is TGTGCCACCTCCCGGCGTACAGATACGCAGTATTTT. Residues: CATSRRTDTQYF. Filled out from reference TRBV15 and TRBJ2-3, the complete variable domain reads DAMVIQNPRYQVTQFGKPVTLSCSQTLNHNVMYWYQQKSSQAPKLLFHYYDKDFNNEADTPDNFQSRRPNTSFCFLDIRSPGLGDTAMYLCATSRRTDTQYFGPGTRLTVL.

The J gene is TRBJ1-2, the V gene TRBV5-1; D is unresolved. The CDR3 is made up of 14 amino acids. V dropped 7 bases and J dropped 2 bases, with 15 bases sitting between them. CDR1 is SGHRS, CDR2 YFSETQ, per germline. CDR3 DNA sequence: TGCGCCAGCCGATCCTCGTTTGAAAACTATGGCTACACCTTC. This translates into CASRSSFENYGYTF.

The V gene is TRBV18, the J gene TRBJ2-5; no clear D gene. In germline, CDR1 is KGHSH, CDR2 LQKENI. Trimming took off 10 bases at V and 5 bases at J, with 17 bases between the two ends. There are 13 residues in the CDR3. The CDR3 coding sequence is TGTGCCACCACCCGCGCGAACGGGGAGACCCAGTACTTC. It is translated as CATTRANGETQYF.

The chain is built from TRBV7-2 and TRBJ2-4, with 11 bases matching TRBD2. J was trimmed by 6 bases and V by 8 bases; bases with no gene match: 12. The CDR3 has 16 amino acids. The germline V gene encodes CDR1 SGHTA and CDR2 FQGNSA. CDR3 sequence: CASGPGLGLAVNIQYF. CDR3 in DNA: TGTGCCAGCGGGCCTGGGTTGGGACTAGCGGTAAACATTCAGTACTTC.

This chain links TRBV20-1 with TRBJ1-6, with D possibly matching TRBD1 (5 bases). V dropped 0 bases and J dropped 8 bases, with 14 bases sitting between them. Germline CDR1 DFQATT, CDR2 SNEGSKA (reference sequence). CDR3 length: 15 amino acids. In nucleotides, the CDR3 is TGCAGTGCTAGAGAAGCCCAGGGCGTCCATTCACCCCTCCACTTT. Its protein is CSAREAQGVHSPLHF.

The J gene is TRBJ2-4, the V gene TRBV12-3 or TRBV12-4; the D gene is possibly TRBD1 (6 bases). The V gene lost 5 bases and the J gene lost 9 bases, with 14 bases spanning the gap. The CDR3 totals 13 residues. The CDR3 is CASSRYRDTIQYF. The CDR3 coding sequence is TGTGCCAGCAGTAGATACCGGGACACCATTCAGTACTTC.

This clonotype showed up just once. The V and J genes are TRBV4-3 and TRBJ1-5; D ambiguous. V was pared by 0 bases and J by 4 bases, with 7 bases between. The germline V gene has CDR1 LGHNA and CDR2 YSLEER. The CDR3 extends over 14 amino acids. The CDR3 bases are TGCGCCAGCAGCCAAGATATAGGGAATCAGCCCCAGCATTTT. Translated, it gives CASSQDIGNQPQHF.

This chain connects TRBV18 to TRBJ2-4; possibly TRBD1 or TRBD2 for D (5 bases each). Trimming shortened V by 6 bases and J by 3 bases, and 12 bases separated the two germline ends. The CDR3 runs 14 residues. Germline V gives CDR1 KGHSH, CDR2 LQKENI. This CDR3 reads CASSRGVGKNIQYF. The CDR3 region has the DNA TGTGCCAGCTCCCGAGGGGTCGGCAAAAACATTCAGTACTTC.

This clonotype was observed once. CDR3 bases: TGTGCCAGCAGCAAAGCTGGGGTCGGCAATTCACCCCTCCACTTT. Translated: CASSKAGVGNSPLHF. The V gene is TRBV21-1, the J gene TRBJ1-6. TRBV21-1 has pseudogene status. The CDR3 is 15 residues long.

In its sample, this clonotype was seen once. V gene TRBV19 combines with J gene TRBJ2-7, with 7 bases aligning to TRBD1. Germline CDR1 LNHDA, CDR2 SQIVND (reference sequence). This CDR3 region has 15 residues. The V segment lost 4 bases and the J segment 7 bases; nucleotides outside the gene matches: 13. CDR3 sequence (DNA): TGTGCCAGTAGTACCGGCCGGGACAGAACACAAGAGCAGTACTTC. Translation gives CASSTGRDRTQEQYF.

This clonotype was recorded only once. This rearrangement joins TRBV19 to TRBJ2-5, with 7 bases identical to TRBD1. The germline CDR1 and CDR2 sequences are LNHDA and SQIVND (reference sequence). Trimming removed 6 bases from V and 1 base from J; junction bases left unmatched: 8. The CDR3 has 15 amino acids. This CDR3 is CASSRKTGVQETQYF. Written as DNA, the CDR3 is TGTGCCAGTAGCCGAAAAACAGGGGTCCAAGAGACCCAGTACTTC.

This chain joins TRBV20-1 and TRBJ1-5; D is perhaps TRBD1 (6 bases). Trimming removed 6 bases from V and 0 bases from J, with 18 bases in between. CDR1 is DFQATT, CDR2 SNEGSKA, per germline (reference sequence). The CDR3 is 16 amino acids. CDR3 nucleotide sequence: TGCAGTGCCGCAAAAGGGGGGACTTATAGCAATCAGCCCCAGCATTTT. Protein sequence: CSAAKGGTYSNQPQHF.

In DNA, the CDR3 is TGCGCCAGCAGCTTGGAGTCAGGGCCCGACGGATACTACGAGCAGTACTTC. It codes for CASSLESGPDGYYEQYF. This chain connects TRBV5-1 to TRBJ2-7; D may be TRBD1 (5 bases). V dropped 0 bases and J dropped 3 bases, with 19 bases sitting between them. Germline V gene lookup returns CDR1 SGHRS and CDR2 YFSETQ. This CDR3 region has 17 residues.